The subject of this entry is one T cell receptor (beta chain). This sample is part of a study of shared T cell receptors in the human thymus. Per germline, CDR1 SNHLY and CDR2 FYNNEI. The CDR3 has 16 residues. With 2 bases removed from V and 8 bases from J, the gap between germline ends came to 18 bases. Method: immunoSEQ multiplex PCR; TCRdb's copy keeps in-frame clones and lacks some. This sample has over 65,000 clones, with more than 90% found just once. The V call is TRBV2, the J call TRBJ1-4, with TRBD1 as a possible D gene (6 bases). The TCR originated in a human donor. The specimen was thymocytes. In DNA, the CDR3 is TGTGCCAGCAGTGAACAGGGAAAGTTGGGGGCAGAAAAACTGTTTTTT. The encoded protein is CASSEQGKLGAEKLFF.